This TCR beta chain is from a study of cytomegalovirus exposure and HLA in healthy donors. This CDR3 spans 16 amino acids. The germline CDR1 and CDR2 sequences are SGDLS and YYNGEE. The V gene end was trimmed by 3 bases and the J gene end by 4 bases; junction bases not matched to a gene: 11. These donors counted as nominally healthy when sampled, but unrecorded immune exposures were likely. Primers: 60 Vbeta forward and 13 Jbeta reverse. Profiled with immunoSEQ multiplex PCR; TCRdb holds only in-frame clones, not every one. This sample carries about 300,000 clones, more than 80% of them seen once, and the ten largest clones take 3.5% to 4%. The study, taken as a whole, reports: Analyses of presence/absence relied on an assumption of roughly uniform sequencing depth across donors. There were several of the most significant clusters that appeared linked to common viral pathogens in a later analysis.

As concerns this clone: Its antigen is unidentified.

The sequence was collected from a man aged 35 to 55 in good health and CMV-seropositive. The chain uses TRBV9 and TRBJ2-5, with 8 nucleotides matching TRBD2. Sequencing was performed on PBMCs. The CDR3 DNA sequence: TGTGCCAGCAGCGGCCTTTCGGCGGGAGGCGGAGAGACCCAGTACTTC. Residues: CASSGLSAGGGETQYF.